The 32 T cell receptor beta chains presented below share a single source sample, sequenced in a study of T-cell memory formation after mild COVID-19. MiXCR, applied by TCRdb to the 5' RACE reads, yields one record per CDR3 protein. The sample yields roughly 400,000 distinct CDR3 sequences, approximately 24% seen once. Sequenced: PBMCs or a T cell subset sorted from them (not recorded which). These receptor sequences come from an adult woman who had mild COVID-19 (a few samples of this study predate the infection). Cell type and time point are not known.

V is TRBV11-3 and J is TRBJ2-3; weak D call: TRBD2 (6 bases). Looked up from germline, CDR1 is SGHNT and CDR2 is YENEEA. This CDR3 spans 14 amino acids. Trimming took off 3 bases at V and 3 bases at J, with 10 bases between the two ends. The chain's CDR3 is CASSLDYITDTQYF. The CDR3 nucleotides are TGTGCCAGCAGCTTGGACTACATAACAGATACGCAGTATTTT.

This clonotype was found a few times. The genes are TRBV27 and TRBJ2-5; D unresolved. Germline-derived CDR1 and CDR2 are MNHEY and SMNVEV (reference sequence). The CDR3 has 14 residues. Trimming cost V 1 base and J 5 bases, with 11 bases left between them. The CDR3 DNA reads as TGTGCCAGCAGTTTATACGGCTACGTGGAGACCCAGTACTTC. Translation: CASSLYGYVETQYF.

This clonotype was counted between two and nine times. This chain uses TRBV6-5 with TRBJ2-7; 7 bases are a match to TRBD1. CDR1 is MNHEY and CDR2 is SVGAGI in the germline V gene. The CDR3 spans 15 residues. Trimming took 6 bases from V and 3 from J; bases not matched to a gene: 11. The CDR3, as DNA: TGTGCCAGCAGCCCCGGACCGACAGGGTTCTACGAGCAGTACTTC. Amino acids: CASSPGPTGFYEQYF.

The chain is built from TRBV3-1 and TRBJ2-3, with D perhaps assigned TRBD1 or TRBD2 (5 bases each). The V and J ends lost 3 bases and 5 bases respectively, with 9 bases between them. The CDR3 consists of 13 residues. The germline V gene has CDR1 LGHDT and CDR2 YNNKEL (reference sequence). CDR3 in amino acids: CASSQGRQDTQYF. For the CDR3, the DNA is TGTGCCAGCAGCCAGGGACGCCAAGATACGCAGTATTTT.

This chain links TRBV29-1 with TRBJ1-2; D is possibly TRBD1 (6 bases). V was clipped by 5 bases and J by 8 bases, with 12 bases between them. Germline V gives CDR1 SQVTM, CDR2 ANQGSEA. The CDR3 length is 11 residues. DNA for the CDR3: TGCAGCGTTCTGTGGGACAAAGGCTACACCTTC. It yields the protein CSVLWDKGYTF.

This chain uses TRBV15 with TRBJ2-3, with TRBD1 as a possible D gene (6 bases). This CDR3 is 15 amino acids long. V lost 4 bases and J lost 10, with 21 bases in between. Germline V CDR1 and CDR2: LNHNV, YYDKDF (reference sequence). The CDR3 DNA reads TGTGCCACCAGCAAACTCCGAGGTTTGGGGGCTGCGCAGTATTTT. This codes for CATSKLRGLGAAQYF. The full variable domain, in which reference TRBV15 and TRBJ2-3 provide the parts outside the CDR3, is DAMVIQNPRYQVTQFGKPVTLSCSQTLNHNVMYWYQQKSSQAPKLLFHYYDKDFNNEADTPDNFQSRRPNTSFCFLDIRSPGLGDTAMYLCATSKLRGLGAAQYFGPGTRLTVL.

CDR3 coding DNA: TGTGCCAGCAGCTCCCTCCCTGCAACTAATGAAAAACTGTTTTTT. Its translation is CASSSLPATNEKLFF. The chain has TRBV11-2 and TRBJ1-4; D is unresolved. Germline CDR1 and CDR2: SGHAT and FQNNGV. This CDR3 has 15 amino acids. V was shortened by 4 bases and J by 0 bases, with 9 bases between the two germline ends. The complete variable domain, with remaining parts taken from reference TRBV11-2 and TRBJ1-4, reads EAGVAQSPRYKIIEKRQSVAFWCNPISGHATLYWYQQILGQGPKLLIQFQNNGVVDDSQLPKDRFSAERLKGVDSTLKIQPAKLEDSAVYLCASSSLPATNEKLFFGSGTQLSVL.

The chain uses TRBV4-1 and TRBJ2-1; a possible D gene is TRBD2 (6 bases). CDR1 MGHRA and CDR2 YSYEKL come from the germline V gene. The CDR3 has 16 amino acids. Trimming left V 2 bases short and J 1 base short, with 12 bases between. CDR3 protein: CASSQPTSLSYNEQFF. CDR3 sequence (DNA): TGCGCCAGCAGCCAACCGACTAGTCTGTCCTACAATGAGCAGTTCTTC.

This clonotype was detected a few times. V is TRBV5-1 and J is TRBJ1-1; D perhaps matches TRBD1 (5 bases). CDR3 length: 15 amino acids. Germline assignment: CDR1 SGHRS and CDR2 YFSETQ. V gave up 3 bases and J gave up 1 base, with 13 bases separating them. The CDR3 loop reads CASSSWGVANTEAFF. CDR3 nucleotides: TGCGCCAGCAGCTCCTGGGGGGTTGCGAACACTGAAGCTTTCTTT.

The chain carries TRBV20-1 and TRBJ1-1, with D uncertain. The germline V gene encodes CDR1 DFQATT and CDR2 SNEGSKA (reference sequence). The V gene lost 6 bases and the J gene lost 4 bases, with 12 bases spanning the gap. CDR3 size: 12 residues. For the CDR3, the DNA is TGCAGTGCACCCCGGACGGTCACTGAAGCTTTCTTT. Translated: CSAPRTVTEAFF.

The chain carries TRBV7-3 and TRBJ2-2, with TRBD2 matching 7 bases. The germline V gene has CDR1 SGHTA and CDR2 FQGTGA. CDR3 size: 16 residues. V dropped 4 bases and J dropped 2; count of bases not matched to a gene: 7. The CDR3 region is CASSSSGTTNTGELFF. CDR3 DNA sequence: TGTGCCAGCAGCTCTTCCGGGACTACAAACACCGGGGAGCTGTTTTTT.

This clonotype has more than one count but fewer than ten. The rearrangement links TRBV5-6 to TRBJ1-2; D is ambiguous. The CDR3 is made up of 12 amino acids. V lost 4 bases and J 5 bases, leaving 9 bases between the germline ends. Germline values: CDR1 SGHDT, CDR2 YYEEEE. CDR3 amino acids: CASSASRYGYTF. CDR3 DNA: TGTGCCAGCAGCGCAAGTAGATATGGCTACACCTTC.

This clonotype was found a few times. The V call is TRBV12-3 or TRBV12-4, the J call TRBJ1-2; D possibly corresponds to TRBD1 (5 bases). V lost 6 bases, J lost 3 bases, and 8 bases lay in between. The CDR3 loop spans 12 amino acids. CDR3: CASRQGYYGYTF. The CDR3 DNA reads as TGTGCCAGCAGGCAGGGTTACTATGGCTACACCTTC.

V usage is TRBV6-1 and J usage is TRBJ2-5; D may correspond to TRBD1 or TRBD2 (5 bases each). This CDR3 spans 13 amino acids. Germline loops: CDR1 MNHNS, CDR2 SASEGT. The germline V and J ends were trimmed by 7 bases and 5 bases, with 14 bases remaining between them. The CDR3 DNA is TGTGCCAGCATGAGGGGCGCGGTGGAGACCCAGTACTTC. This codes for CASMRGAVETQYF.

The chain recombines TRBV19 with TRBJ1-3; D possibly corresponds to TRBD1 (6 bases). This CDR3 contains 16 residues. Trimming took 6 bases from V and 1 from J, leaving 16 bases between them. In germline, CDR1 is LNHDA, CDR2 SQIVND (reference sequence). The CDR3, as DNA: TGTGCCAGTAGGCCCAACCCAGGGGAATCTGGAAACACCATATATTTT. Translating gives CASRPNPGESGNTIYF.

This clonotype was seen a handful of times. J is TRBJ2-7 and V is TRBV5-1; TRBD2 aligns across 13 bases. The CDR3 has 15 residues. Germline values: CDR1 SGHRS, CDR2 YFSETQ. Losses at the gene ends were 5 bases for V and 7 bases for J; bases not matched to a gene: 9. The CDR3 DNA is TGCGCCAGCAGAAAAGGACTAGCGGGAGAGGGTGAGCAGTACTTC. This codes for CASRKGLAGEGEQYF.

This clonotype appeared a single time. The V call is TRBV11-2, the J call TRBJ2-7, with D maybe TRBD1 (7 bases). Trimming removed 4 bases at V and 3 bases at J, with 16 bases between. Germline V gene sequence: CDR1 SGHAT, CDR2 FQNNGV. The CDR3 spans 15 residues. The CDR3 coding sequence is TGTGCCAGCAGCTCCGTGGCGGGACAGAACTACGAGCAGTACTTC. Translating gives CASSSVAGQNYEQYF.

This clonotype showed up just a few times. The genes are TRBV7-3 and TRBJ2-1; the match to TRBD2 covers 9 bases. The V and J ends lost 5 bases and 1 base, in that order; junction bases with no gene match: 6. CDR3 length equals 16 residues. Per germline, CDR1 SGHTA and CDR2 FQGTGA. CDR3 DNA: TGTGCCAGCAGCCAAGCGGGGGGAAAATCCTACAATGAGCAGTTCTTC. Amino acid sequence: CASSQAGGKSYNEQFF.

This clonotype was counted between two and nine times. The V and J genes are TRBV29-1 and TRBJ2-5; a weak D match, TRBD2 (6 bases). Germline CDR1 reads SQVTM; CDR2 reads ANQGSEA. The CDR3 runs to 16 residues. Between the trimmed V and J ends, which lost 0 bases and 4 bases, there was a span of 18 bases. DNA of the CDR3: TGCAGCGTTGAAGATCAGCGGACCGGGAGTGTAGAGACCCAGTACTTC. Translated, it gives CSVEDQRTGSVETQYF.

The chain is built from TRBV3-1 and TRBJ2-2; TRBD2 might be the D (5 bases). Trimming shortened V by 7 bases and J by 4 bases, and 10 bases separated the two germline ends. This CDR3 contains 13 residues. The germline CDR1 and CDR2 sequences are LGHDT and YNNKEL (reference sequence). The CDR3 region has the DNA TGTGCCAGCAACGGAGAGGGCACCGGGGAGCTGTTTTTT. Translating it yields CASNGEGTGELFF.

This clonotype was seen more than once but under ten times. The V and J genes are TRBV11-2 and TRBJ1-1; a weak D match, TRBD1 (5 bases). The CDR3 covers 15 residues. V was pared by 1 base and J by 0 bases, with 9 bases between. The germline CDR1 and CDR2 sequences are SGHAT and FQNNGV. The CDR3 sequence: CASSLGGSMNTEAFF. The CDR3, as DNA: TGTGCCAGCAGCTTAGGGGGCAGCATGAACACTGAAGCTTTCTTT.

The V gene is TRBV28, the J gene TRBJ1-5, with D tentatively TRBD1 (6 bases). V was pared by 3 bases and J by 6 bases, with 12 bases between. The CDR3 sequence is 14 residues long. Germline V gives CDR1 MDHEN, CDR2 SYDVKM. Here the CDR3 reads CASSLYRGGQPQHF. The CDR3 nucleotides read TGTGCCAGCAGTTTGTACAGAGGGGGTCAGCCCCAGCATTTT. The whole variable domain, remainder taken from reference TRBV28 and TRBJ1-5, is DVKVTQSSRYLVKRTGEKVFLECVQDMDHENMFWYRQDPGLGLRLIYFSYDVKMKEKGDIPEGYSVSREKKERFSLILESASTNQTSMYLCASSLYRGGQPQHFGDGTRLSIL.

V and J are TRBV6-5 and TRBJ1-5, with no clear D. The CDR3 is 14 residues long. V gave up 1 base and J gave up 3 bases, with 7 bases separating them. Germline CDR1 and CDR2: MNHEY and SVGAGI. Written as DNA, the CDR3 is TGTGCCAGCAGTTACTTAGACCACAATCAGCCCCAGCATTTT. Protein sequence: CASSYLDHNQPQHF.

This clonotype was observed many times. V and J are TRBV5-6 and TRBJ2-4; D may be TRBD1 (5 bases). Trimming took 0 bases from V and 13 from J, leaving 11 bases between them. Looked up from germline, CDR1 is SGHDT and CDR2 is YYEEEE. CDR3 length equals 12 residues. The CDR3 reads CASSLEGKKQYF. CDR3 nucleotide sequence: TGTGCCAGCAGCTTGGAGGGGAAAAAGCAGTACTTC.

This clonotype was seen more than once but under ten times. The rearrangement joins TRBV10-2 to TRBJ2-5; D is ambiguous. Germline-derived CDR1 and CDR2 are WSHSY and SAAADI. V was cut by 5 bases and J by 2 bases, with 9 bases left in between. This CDR3 comprises 13 residues. The CDR3 nucleotides read TGCGCCAGCAGTCGGTCCAGACAAGAGACCCAGTACTTC. This translates into CASSRSRQETQYF.

This clonotype was detected only a few times. This chain connects TRBV5-1 to TRBJ1-5; the match to TRBD1 covers 7 bases. The germline CDR1 and CDR2 sequences are SGHRS and YFSETQ. The CDR3 length is 14 residues. The V segment lost 4 bases and the J segment 3 bases; nucleotides outside the gene matches: 4. CDR3 nucleotides: TGCGCCAGCAGCGAGGGGGCTTCCAATCAGCCCCAGCATTTT. It is translated as CASSEGASNQPQHF. The entire variable domain, with the rest obtained from reference TRBV5-1 and TRBJ1-5, is as follows: KAGVTQTPRYLIKTRGQQVTLSCSPISGHRSVSWYQQTPGQGLQFLFEYFSETQRNKGNFPGRFSGRQFSNSRSEMNVSTLELGDSALYLCASSEGASNQPQHFGDGTRLSIL.

There are a few counts of this clonotype. This chain joins TRBV4-3 and TRBJ1-4; D gene unclear. Germline CDR1 is LGHNA and CDR2 is YSLEER. CDR3 length equals 19 residues. Trimming removed 0 bases at V and 0 bases at J, with 17 bases between. The CDR3 protein is CASSQDNTDRAATNEKLFF. CDR3 DNA sequence: TGCGCCAGCAGCCAAGATAACACAGACCGAGCTGCAACTAATGAAAAACTGTTTTTT.

In this sample, this clonotype turned up a few times. This rearrangement joins TRBV5-1 to TRBJ1-1; 8 bases are shared with TRBD1. V gave up 2 bases and J gave up 0 bases; unmatched junction bases: 6. Germline assignment: CDR1 SGHRS and CDR2 YFSETQ. The CDR3 consists of 16 residues. CDR3 sequence reads: CASSFGTGRMNTEAFF. The CDR3 DNA reads TGCGCCAGCAGCTTCGGGACAGGCAGAATGAACACTGAAGCTTTCTTT.

This chain uses TRBV29-1 with TRBJ2-7, with D perhaps TRBD2 (6 bases). CDR3 size: 12 residues. Trimming removed 3 bases at V and 2 bases at J, with 8 bases between. In germline, CDR1 is SQVTM, CDR2 ANQGSEA. CDR3 bases: TGCAGCGTTGAGGGGGGAACCTACGAGCAGTACTTC. Translated, it gives CSVEGGTYEQYF.

The sample holds a few counts of this clonotype. The chain recombines TRBV7-2 with TRBJ1-1, with a weak D call TRBD1 (6 bases). The CDR3 loop spans 15 amino acids. Between the trimmed V and J ends, which lost 5 bases and 0 bases, there was a span of 13 bases. In germline, CDR1 is SGHTA, CDR2 FQGNSA. CDR3 DNA: TGTGCCAGCAGCCCCGGAGGGGGGGTGAACACTGAAGCTTTCTTT. Translated: CASSPGGGVNTEAFF.

The J gene is TRBJ1-2, the V gene TRBV14; D not resolved. Germline V lookup: CDR1 SGHDN, CDR2 FVKESK. Trimming pared 0 bases from V and 9 bases from J, leaving 14 bases between. The CDR3 has 14 residues. The CDR3 DNA reads as TGTGCCAGCAGCCAAGATCGGGCAGTCCTTCGCTACACCTTC. Its translation is CASSQDRAVLRYTF. Full variable domain (rest looked up from reference TRBV14 and TRBJ1-2): EAGVTQFPSHSVIEKGQTVTLRCDPISGHDNLYWYRRVMGKEIKFLLHFVKESKQDESGMPNNRFLAERTGGTYSTLKVQPAELEDSGVYFCASSQDRAVLRYTFGSGTRLTVV.

This clonotype has just a few counts. This rearrangement joins TRBV7-6 to TRBJ2-7; D gene uncertain. Germline V gene data show CDR1 as SGHVS and CDR2 as FNYEAQ. Trimming took off 4 bases at V and 3 bases at J, with 13 bases between the two ends. The CDR3 covers 14 residues. Here the CDR3 DNA reads TGTGCCAGCAGCTCCTTGACGGGTGACTACGAGCAGTACTTC. Its protein is CASSSLTGDYEQYF. Full variable domain (remainder filled in from reference TRBV7-6 and TRBJ2-7): GAGVSQSPRYKVTKRGQDVALRCDPISGHVSLYWYRQALGQGPEFLTYFNYEAQQDKSGLPNDRFSAERPEGSISTLTIQRTEQRDSAMYRCASSSLTGDYEQYFGPGTRLTVT.